The source of this T cell receptor (beta chain) is a study of immune characterization of retroperitoneal liposarcoma. The CDR3 consists of 15 residues. Germline V CDR1 and CDR2: ENHRY, SYGVKD. TCRdb redid the calling of the PCR reads with MiXCR, one entry per CDR3 protein. The table includes over 5,000 distinct CDR3 sequences, under 40% detected once. The chain employs TRBV10-3 and TRBJ2-1; 8 bases are a match to TRBD2. TRBJ2-5 explains the end of the DNA better; the J call may be wrong. The sample was tumor tissue. This TCR derives from a female donor with retroperitoneal liposarcoma. Here the CDR3 reads CAISEGGAGEETQYF. CDR3 coding DNA: TGTGCCATCAGTGAAGGGGGAGCGGGAGAAGAGACCCAGTACTTC.